These 3 T cell receptor beta chains were sequenced from one sample in a study of blood T cell repertoires in COVID-19. Profiling relied on immunoSEQ multiplex PCR, and the TCRdb table lists in-frame clones only, not all of them. Of hundreds of thousands of clones listed, about 86% are singletons. Sequenced input: peripheral blood. The source is a woman aged 50 to 60 with acute or convalescent COVID-19.

J is TRBJ1-5 and V is TRBV19, with unresolved D. Between the trimmed V and J ends, which lost 5 bases and 0 bases, there was a span of 8 bases. The CDR3 is 14 amino acids. Germline V gives CDR1 LNHDA, CDR2 SQIVND (reference sequence). The CDR3 sequence is CASSPQYSNQPQHF. The CDR3 DNA is TGTGCCAGTAGTCCACAGTATAGCAATCAGCCCCAGCATTTT.

The chain has TRBV5-1 and TRBJ2-3; TRBD2 matches at 10 bases. Looked up from germline, CDR1 is SGHRS and CDR2 is YFSETQ. V dropped 3 bases and J dropped 2; count of bases not matched to a gene: 3. The CDR3 is 15 amino acids. The CDR3 spells CASSSLAGATDTQYF. CDR3 DNA: TGCGCCAGCAGCTCCCTAGCGGGAGCCACAGATACGCAGTATTTT.

This chain joins TRBV10-2 and TRBJ2-5, with D possibly matching TRBD2 (5 bases). V shed 3 bases and J shed 4 bases, with 6 bases lying between them. The CDR3 is 12 amino acids. CDR1 and CDR2 (germline): WSHSY, SAAADI. CDR3 DNA sequence: TGCGCCAGCAGTGAAGGAGGAGAGACCCAGTACTTC. This codes for CASSEGGETQYF.